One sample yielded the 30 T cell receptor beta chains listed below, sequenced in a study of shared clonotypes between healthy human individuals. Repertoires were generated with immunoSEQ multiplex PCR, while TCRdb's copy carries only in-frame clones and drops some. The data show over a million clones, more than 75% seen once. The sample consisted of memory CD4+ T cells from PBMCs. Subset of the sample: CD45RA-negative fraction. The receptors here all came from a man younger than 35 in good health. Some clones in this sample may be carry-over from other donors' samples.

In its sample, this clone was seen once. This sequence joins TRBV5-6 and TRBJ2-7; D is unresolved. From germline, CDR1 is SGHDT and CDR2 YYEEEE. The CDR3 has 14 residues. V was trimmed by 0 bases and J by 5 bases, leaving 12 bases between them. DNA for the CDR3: TGTGCCAGCAGCTTGGTTAGGGCGGCTAACGAGCAGTACTTC. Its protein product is CASSLVRAANEQYF. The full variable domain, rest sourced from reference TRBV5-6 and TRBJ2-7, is DAGVTQSPTHLIKTRGQQVTLRCSPKSGHDTVSWYQQALGQGPQFIFQYYEEEERQRGNFPDRFSGHQFPNYSSELNVNALLLGDSALYLCASSLVRAANEQYFGPGTRLTVT.

CDR3: CASEHRGSLNEQFF. CDR3 bases: TGTGCCAGCGAGCACAGGGGTTCCCTCAATGAGCAGTTCTTC. This rearrangement joins TRBV5-6 to TRBJ2-1, with 7 bases aligning to TRBD1. Trimming took 7 bases from V and 6 from J; bases not matched to a gene: 10. Germline V lookup: CDR1 SGHDT, CDR2 YYEEEE. This CDR3 region has 14 residues.

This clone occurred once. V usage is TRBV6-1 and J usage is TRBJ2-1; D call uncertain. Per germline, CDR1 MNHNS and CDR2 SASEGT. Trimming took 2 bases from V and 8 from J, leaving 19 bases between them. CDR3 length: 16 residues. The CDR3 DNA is TGTGCCAGCAGTGAACGTCCAGGCCGTGGGCCCGATGAGCAGTTCTTC. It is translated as CASSERPGRGPDEQFF.

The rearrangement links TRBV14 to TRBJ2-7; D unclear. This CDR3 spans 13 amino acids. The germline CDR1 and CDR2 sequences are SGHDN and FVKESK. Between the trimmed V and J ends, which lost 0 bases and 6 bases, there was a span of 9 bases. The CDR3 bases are TGTGCCAGCAGCCAAGATCTGTTGACCGAGCAGTACTTC. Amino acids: CASSQDLLTEQYF.

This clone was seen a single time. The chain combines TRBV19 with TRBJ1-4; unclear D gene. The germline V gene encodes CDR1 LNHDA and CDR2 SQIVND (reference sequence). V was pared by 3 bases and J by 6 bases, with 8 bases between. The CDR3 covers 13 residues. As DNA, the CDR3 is TGTGCCAGTAGTATGGAGGCGGATGAAAAACTGTTTTTT. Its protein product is CASSMEADEKLFF.

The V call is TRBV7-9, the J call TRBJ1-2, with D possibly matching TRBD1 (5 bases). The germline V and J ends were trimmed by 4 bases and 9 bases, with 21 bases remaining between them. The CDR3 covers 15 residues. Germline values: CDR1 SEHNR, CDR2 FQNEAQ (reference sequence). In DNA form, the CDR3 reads TGTGCCAGCAGCTCCGGGACCGGCGGGCGGATAAGCTACACCTTC. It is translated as CASSSGTGGRISYTF.

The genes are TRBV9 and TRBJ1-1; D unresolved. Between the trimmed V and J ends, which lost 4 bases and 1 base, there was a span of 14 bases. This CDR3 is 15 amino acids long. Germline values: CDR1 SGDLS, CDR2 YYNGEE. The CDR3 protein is CASSPEPRGNTEAFF. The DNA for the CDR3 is TGTGCCAGCAGCCCCGAACCCCGCGGGAACACTGAAGCTTTCTTT.

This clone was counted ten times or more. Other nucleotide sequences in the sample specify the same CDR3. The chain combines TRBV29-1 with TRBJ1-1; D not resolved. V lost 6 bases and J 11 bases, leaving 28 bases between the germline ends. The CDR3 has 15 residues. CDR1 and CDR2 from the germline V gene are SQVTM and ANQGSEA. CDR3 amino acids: CSVTLLESFGKRAFF. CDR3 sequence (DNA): TGCAGCGTGACGTTATTAGAGTCATTCGGGAAGAGGGCTTTCTTT. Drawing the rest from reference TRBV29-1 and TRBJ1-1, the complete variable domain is SAVISQKPSRDICQRGTSLTIQCQVDSQVTMMFWYRQQPGQSLTLIATANQGSEATYESGFVIDKFPISRPNLTFSTLTVSNMSPEDSSIYLCSVTLLESFGKRAFFGQGTRLTVV.

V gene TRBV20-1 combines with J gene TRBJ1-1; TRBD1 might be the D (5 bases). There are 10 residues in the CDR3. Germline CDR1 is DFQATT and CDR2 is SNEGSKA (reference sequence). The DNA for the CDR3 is TGCAGGGAGGGCCGGTGGGGCGCTTTCTTT. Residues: CREGRWGAFF.

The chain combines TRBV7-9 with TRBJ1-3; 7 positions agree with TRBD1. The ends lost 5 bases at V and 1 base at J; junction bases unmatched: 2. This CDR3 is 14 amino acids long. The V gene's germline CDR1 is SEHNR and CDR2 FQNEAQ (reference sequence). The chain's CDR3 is CASSTTGSGNTIYF. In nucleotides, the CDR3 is TGTGCCAGCAGCACGACAGGGTCTGGAAACACCATATATTTT. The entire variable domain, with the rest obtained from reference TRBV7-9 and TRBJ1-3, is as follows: DTGVSQNPRHKITKRGQNVTFRCDPISEHNRLYWYRQTLGQGPEFLTYFQNEAQLEKSRLLSDRFSAERPKGSFSTLEIQRTEQGDSAMYLCASSTTGSGNTIYFGEGSWLTVV.

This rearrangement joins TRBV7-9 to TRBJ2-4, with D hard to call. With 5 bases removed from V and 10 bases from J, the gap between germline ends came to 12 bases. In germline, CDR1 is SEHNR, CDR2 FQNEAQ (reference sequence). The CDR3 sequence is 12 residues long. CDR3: CASSPLLGIQYF. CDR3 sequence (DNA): TGTGCCAGCAGCCCACTCCTCGGGATTCAGTACTTC.

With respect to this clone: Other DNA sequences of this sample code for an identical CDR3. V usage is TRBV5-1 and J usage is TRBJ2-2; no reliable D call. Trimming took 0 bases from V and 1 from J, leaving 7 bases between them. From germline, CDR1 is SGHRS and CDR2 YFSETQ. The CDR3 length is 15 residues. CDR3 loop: CASSLAGRNTGELFF. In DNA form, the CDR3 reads TGCGCCAGCAGCTTGGCTGGCAGGAACACCGGGGAGCTGTTTTTT.

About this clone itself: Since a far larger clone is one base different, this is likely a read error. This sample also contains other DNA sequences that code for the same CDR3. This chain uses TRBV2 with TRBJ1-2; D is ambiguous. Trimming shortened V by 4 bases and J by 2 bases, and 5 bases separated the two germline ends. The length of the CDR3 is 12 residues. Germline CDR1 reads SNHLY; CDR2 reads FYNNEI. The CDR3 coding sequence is TGTGCCAGCAGTGGGGAGAACTATGGCTACACCTTC. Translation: CASSGENYGYTF. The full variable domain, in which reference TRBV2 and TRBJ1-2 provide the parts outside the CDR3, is EPEVTQTPSHQVTQMGQEVILRCVPISNHLYFYWYRQILGQKVEFLVSFYNNEISEKSEIFDDQFSVERPDGSNFTLKIRSTKLEDSAMYFCASSGENYGYTFGSGTRLTVV.

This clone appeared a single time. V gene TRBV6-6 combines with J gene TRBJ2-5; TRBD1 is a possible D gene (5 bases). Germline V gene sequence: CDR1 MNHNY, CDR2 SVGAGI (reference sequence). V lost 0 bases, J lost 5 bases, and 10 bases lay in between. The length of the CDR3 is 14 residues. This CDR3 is CASSYSGVRETQYF. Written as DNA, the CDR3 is TGTGCCAGCAGTTACTCAGGGGTACGGGAGACCCAGTACTTC.

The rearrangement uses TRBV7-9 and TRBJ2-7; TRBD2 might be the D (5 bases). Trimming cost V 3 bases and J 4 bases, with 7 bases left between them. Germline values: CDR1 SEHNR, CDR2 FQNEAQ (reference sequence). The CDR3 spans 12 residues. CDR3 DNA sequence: TGTGCCAGCAGCTTTGAGGGATACGAGCAGTACTTC. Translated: CASSFEGYEQYF.

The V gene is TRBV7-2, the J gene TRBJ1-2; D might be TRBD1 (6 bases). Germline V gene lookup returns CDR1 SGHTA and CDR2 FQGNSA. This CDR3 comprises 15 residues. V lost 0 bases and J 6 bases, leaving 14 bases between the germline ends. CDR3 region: CASSLAVWGANGYTF. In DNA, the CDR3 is TGTGCCAGCAGCTTAGCGGTGTGGGGGGCGAATGGCTACACCTTC.

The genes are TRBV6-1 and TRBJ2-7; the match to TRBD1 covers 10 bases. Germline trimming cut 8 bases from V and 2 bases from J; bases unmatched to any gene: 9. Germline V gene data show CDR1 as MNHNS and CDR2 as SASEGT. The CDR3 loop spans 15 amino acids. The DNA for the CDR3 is TGTGCCAGCGGTCGAAAGGGGACAGGGGCCTACGAGCAGTACTTC. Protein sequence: CASGRKGTGAYEQYF.

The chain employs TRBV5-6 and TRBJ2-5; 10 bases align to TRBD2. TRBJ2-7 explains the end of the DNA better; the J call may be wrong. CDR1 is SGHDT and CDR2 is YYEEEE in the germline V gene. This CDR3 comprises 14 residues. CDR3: CASSRLAGAYEQYF. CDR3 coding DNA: TGTGCCAGCAGCCGTCTAGCGGGAGCCTACGAGCAGTACTTC.

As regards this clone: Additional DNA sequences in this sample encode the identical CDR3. The chain's CDR3 is CASSLWGRGETQYF. Written as DNA, the CDR3 is TGCGCCAGCAGCTTGTGGGGGCGCGGAGAGACCCAGTACTTC. The chain carries TRBV5-1 and TRBJ2-5, with D maybe TRBD1 (6 bases). The CDR3 has 14 amino acids. V was shortened by 1 base and J by 4 bases, with 11 bases between the two germline ends. Germline V gives CDR1 SGHRS, CDR2 YFSETQ.

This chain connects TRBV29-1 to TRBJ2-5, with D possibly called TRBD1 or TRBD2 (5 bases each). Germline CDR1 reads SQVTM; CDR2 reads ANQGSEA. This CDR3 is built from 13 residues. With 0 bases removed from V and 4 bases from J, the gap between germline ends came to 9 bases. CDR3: CSVEDAGRETQYF. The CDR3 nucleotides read TGCAGCGTTGAAGATGCAGGGAGAGAGACCCAGTACTTC.

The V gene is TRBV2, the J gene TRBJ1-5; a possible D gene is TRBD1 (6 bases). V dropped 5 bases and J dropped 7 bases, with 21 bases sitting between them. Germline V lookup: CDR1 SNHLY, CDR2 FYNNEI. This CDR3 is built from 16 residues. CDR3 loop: CASSLSVGQGKQPQHF. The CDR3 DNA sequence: TGTGCCAGCAGTCTCTCGGTAGGGCAGGGGAAACAGCCCCAGCATTTT.

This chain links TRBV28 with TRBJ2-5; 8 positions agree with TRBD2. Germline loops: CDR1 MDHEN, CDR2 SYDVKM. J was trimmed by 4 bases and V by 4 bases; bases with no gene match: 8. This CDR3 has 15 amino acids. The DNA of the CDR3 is TGTGCCAGCAGTTCATCCCGAAGCGGGAGAGAGACCCAGTACTTC. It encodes CASSSSRSGRETQYF.

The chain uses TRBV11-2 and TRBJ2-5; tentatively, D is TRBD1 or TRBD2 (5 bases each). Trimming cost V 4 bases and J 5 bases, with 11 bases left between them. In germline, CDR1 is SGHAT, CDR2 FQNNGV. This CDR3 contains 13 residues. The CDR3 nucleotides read TGTGCCAGCAGCTCGGGACGGAAGGAGACCCAGTACTTC. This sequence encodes CASSSGRKETQYF.

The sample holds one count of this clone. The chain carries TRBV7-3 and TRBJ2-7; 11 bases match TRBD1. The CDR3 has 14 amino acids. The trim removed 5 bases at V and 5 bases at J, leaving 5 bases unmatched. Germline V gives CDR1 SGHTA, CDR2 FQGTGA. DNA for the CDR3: TGTGCCAGCAGCAGGACAGGGGGCCCCAACGAGCAGTACTTC. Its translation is CASSRTGGPNEQYF.

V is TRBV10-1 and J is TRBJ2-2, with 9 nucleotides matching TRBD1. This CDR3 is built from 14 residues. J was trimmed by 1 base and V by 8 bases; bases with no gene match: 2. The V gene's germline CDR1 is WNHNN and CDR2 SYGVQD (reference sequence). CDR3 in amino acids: CASQGQGNTGELFF. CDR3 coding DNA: TGCGCCAGCCAGGGACAGGGGAACACCGGGGAGCTGTTTTTT.

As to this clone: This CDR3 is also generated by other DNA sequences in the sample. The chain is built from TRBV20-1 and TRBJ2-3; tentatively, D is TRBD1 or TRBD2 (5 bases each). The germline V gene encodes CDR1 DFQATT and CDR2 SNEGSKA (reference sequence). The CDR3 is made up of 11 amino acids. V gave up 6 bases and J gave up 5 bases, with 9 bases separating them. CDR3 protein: CSAGRGDTQYF. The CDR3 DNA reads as TGCAGTGCGGGACGGGGAGATACGCAGTATTTT.

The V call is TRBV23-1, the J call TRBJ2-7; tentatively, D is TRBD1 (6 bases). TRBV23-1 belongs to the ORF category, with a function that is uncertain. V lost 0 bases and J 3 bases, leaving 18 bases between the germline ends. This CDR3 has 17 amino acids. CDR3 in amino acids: CASSQSGAARPIYEQYF. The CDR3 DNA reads TGCGCCAGCAGTCAATCGGGGGCGGCCCGCCCGATCTACGAGCAGTACTTC.

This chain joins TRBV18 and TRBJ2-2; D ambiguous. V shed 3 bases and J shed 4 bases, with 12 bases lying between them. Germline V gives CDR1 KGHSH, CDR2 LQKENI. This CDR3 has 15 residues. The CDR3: CASSPTGSVTGELFF. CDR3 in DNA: TGTGCCAGCTCACCGACTGGAAGCGTCACCGGGGAGCTGTTTTTT.

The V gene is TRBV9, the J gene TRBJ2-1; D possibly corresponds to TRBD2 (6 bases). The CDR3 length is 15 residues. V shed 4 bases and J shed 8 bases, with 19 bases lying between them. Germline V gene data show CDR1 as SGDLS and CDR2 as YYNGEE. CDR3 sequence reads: CASSPLAGNGYEQFF. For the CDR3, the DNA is TGTGCCAGCAGCCCTTTGGCGGGAAACGGCTATGAGCAGTTCTTC.

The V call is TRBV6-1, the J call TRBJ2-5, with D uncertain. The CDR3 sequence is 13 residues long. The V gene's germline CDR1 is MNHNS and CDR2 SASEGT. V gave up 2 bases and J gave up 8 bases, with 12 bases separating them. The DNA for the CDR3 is TGTGCCAGCAGTGAATTAGCTGGGGATACCCAGTACTTC. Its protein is CASSELAGDTQYF.